The rows below give T cell receptor beta chains drawn from one sample of a study of blood T cell repertoires in COVID-19. The method was immunoSEQ multiplex PCR; TCRdb's version includes in-frame clones alone and lacks a portion of them. The repertoire holds some 210,000 clones, with around 80% as singletons. The sequenced material came from peripheral blood. The receptors derive from a human donor in a cohort sampled during active COVID-19. The CDR3 runs from the conserved cysteine through the conserved F or W. D genes are given only for firm matches. The size field is filled for only some rows; it gives once, few, many or a size class.

d_call	v_call	clone_size	j_call	cdr3_aa	cdr3_nt
TRBD1	TRBV7-2	NA	TRBJ1-2	CASSSGQGGGYTF	TGTGCCAGCAGCTCAGGACAGGGGGGCGGCTACACCTTC
NA	TRBV3-1/TRBV3-2	NA	TRBJ1-2	CASSQGRNYGYTF	TGTGCCAGCAGCCAGGGCAGGAACTATGGCTACACCTTC
TRBD1	TRBV3-1/TRBV3-2	NA	TRBJ2-2	CASSQYGTENTGELFF	TGTGCCAGCAGCCAATACGGGACAGAGAACACCGGGGAGCTGTTTTTT
NA	TRBV6-1	NA	TRBJ1-1	CASSEGGGEAFF	TGTGCCAGCAGTGAAGGGGGCGGTGAAGCTTTCTTT
NA	TRBV6-5	many	TRBJ1-2	CASNSLYGYTF	TGTGCCAGCAATAGTCTCTATGGCTACACCTTC
TRBD2	TRBV28	NA	TRBJ2-1	CASSLADTLHNEQFF	TGTGCCAGCAGTCTAGCGGATACGCTCCACAATGAGCAGTTCTTC
TRBD1	TRBV28	NA	TRBJ2-2	CASSSSIWTGDGPGELFF	TGTGCCAGCAGCTCCTCGATTTGGACAGGGGATGGTCCCGGGGAGCTGTTTTTT
NA	TRBV19	once	TRBJ2-7	CASSWRSSYEQYF	TGTGCCAGTAGTTGGCGGAGCTCCTACGAGCAGTACTTC
TRBD1	TRBV5-1	NA	TRBJ2-5	CASSSRLQGVGETQYF	TGCGCCAGCAGCTCGAGACTGCAGGGGGTTGGGGAGACCCAGTACTTC
NA	TRBV4-2	NA	TRBJ1-6	CASSQAGSRYNSPLHF	TGTGCCAGCAGCCAGGCCGGGTCCCGATATAATTCACCCCTCCACTTT
NA	TRBV6-6	NA	TRBJ2-5	CATSPAVQETQYF	TGTGCCACCTCGCCGGCGGTACAAGAGACCCAGTACTTC
NA	TRBV6-6	NA	TRBJ2-3	CASSQGPPRRFNANTDTQYF	TGTGCCAGCAGCCAGGGGCCCCCACGGCGTTTCAACGCCAACACAGATACGCAGTATTTT
TRBD2	TRBV4-1	NA	TRBJ2-5	CASSHPEASGGARETQYF	TGCGCCAGCAGCCATCCCGAAGCTAGCGGGGGGGCCCGGGAGACCCAGTACTTC
NA	TRBV2	NA	TRBJ1-5	CASSPLTGRSQPQHF	TGTGCCAGCAGTCCCCTTACAGGGCGAAGTCAGCCCCAGCATTTT
NA	TRBV19	NA	TRBJ2-7	CASSEDSTQYF	TGTGCCAGTAGCGAAGACTCAACTCAGTACTTC
NA	TRBV2	once	TRBJ2-2	CASSQDRVNTGELFF	TGTGCCAGCAGTCAAGACAGAGTCAACACCGGGGAGCTGTTTTTT
TRBD2	TRBV7-2	NA	TRBJ2-5	CASSLGGGWETQYF	TGTGCCAGCAGCTTAGGCGGGGGATGGGAGACCCAGTACTTC
NA	TRBV30	once	TRBJ1-2	CAWSLGSSASNYGYTF	TGTGCCTGGAGTCTAGGCAGCTCCGCCTCTAACTATGGCTACACCTTC
TRBD1	TRBV29-1	NA	TRBJ1-2	CSVEDLGNRGLGGYTF	TGCAGCGTTGAAGATCTTGGGAACAGGGGGCTGGGTGGCTACACCTTC
NA	TRBV7-9	NA	TRBJ1-2	CASSFRTGDGYTF	TGTGCCAGCAGCTTTAGAACAGGAGATGGCTACACCTTC
NA	TRBV5-1	NA	TRBJ1-2	CASSLDEGVGYGYTF	TGCGCCAGCAGCTTGGATGAGGGGGTCGGGTATGGCTACACCTTC
NA	TRBV29-1	NA	TRBJ1-2	CSVLDPYSFYGYTF	TGCAGCGTTCTCGACCCATACAGTTTCTATGGCTACACCTTC
NA	TRBV29-1	NA	TRBJ1-3	CSVVAGFSGNTIYF	TGCAGCGTTGTTGCGGGATTCTCTGGAAACACCATATATTTT
TRBD1	TRBV5-1	NA	TRBJ1-1	CASSGLQGLNTEAFF	TGCGCCAGCAGCGGCCTACAGGGGCTGAACACTGAAGCTTTCTTT
TRBD2	TRBV7-9	NA	TRBJ2-1	CASSTPGLEVRPFF	TGTGCCAGTAGCACTCCGGGACTAGAAGTTAGGCCGTTCTTC
NA	TRBV29-1	NA	TRBJ2-7	CSVLGLKSYEQYF	TGCAGCGTTCTAGGACTAAAATCGTACGAGCAGTACTTC
NA	TRBV18	NA	TRBJ2-3	CASSPIAVSTFTDTQYF	TGTGCCAGCTCACCCATAGCGGTCTCCACCTTCACAGATACGCAGTATTTT
NA	TRBV7-2	NA	TRBJ2-2	CASSNSLTGELFF	TGTGCCAGCAGCAACTCTTTGACCGGGGAGCTGTTTTTT
TRBD2	TRBV2	NA	TRBJ2-7	CASGLGGGPYEQYF	TGTGCCAGCGGGTTGGGCGGGGGGCCCTACGAGCAGTACTTC
TRBD1	TRBV29-1	NA	TRBJ2-2	CSVQLQGGSTGELFF	TGCAGCGTCCAATTACAGGGGGGAAGCACCGGGGAGCTGTTTTTT
TRBD1	TRBV6-5	NA	TRBJ1-6	CASSSDRGLSPLHF	TGTGCCAGCAGCTCTGACAGGGGGCTTTCACCCCTCCACTTT
NA	TRBV7-2	NA	TRBJ2-5	CASSRGQQETQYF	TGTGCCAGCAGCCGCGGACAGCAAGAGACCCAGTACTTC
NA	TRBV2	NA	TRBJ2-2	CASRSVLRNTGELFF	TGTGCCAGCAGGTCTGTACTTCGGAACACCGGGGAGCTGTTTTTT
TRBD1	TRBV14	NA	TRBJ1-5	CPPRTGFQPQHF	TGTCCTCCCCGGACAGGGTTTCAGCCCCAGCATTTT
TRBD2	TRBV10-3	NA	TRBJ2-2	CASGLAGVTGELFF	TGTGCCAGCGGACTAGCGGGAGTCACCGGGGAGCTGTTTTTT
NA	TRBV5-5	NA	TRBJ1-4	CASSLLPEEEKLFF	TGTGCCAGCAGCTTGCTCCCGGAGGAAGAAAAACTGTTTTTT
TRBD1	TRBV6-6	NA	TRBJ2-7	CASSLQGSEQYF	TGTGCCAGCAGTTTACAGGGGTCCGAGCAGTACTTC
TRBD1	TRBV9	NA	TRBJ2-1	CASSVEQGGKQFF	TGTGCCAGCAGCGTTGAACAGGGGGGTAAGCAGTTCTTC
NA	TRBV2	NA	TRBJ2-1	CASSATTGFYNEQFF	TGTGCCAGCAGCGCCACGACAGGATTCTACAATGAGCAGTTCTTC
TRBD2	TRBV7-2	NA	TRBJ2-2	CASRRGGAPGELFF	TGTGCCAGCAGGAGGGGAGGGGCCCCCGGGGAGCTGTTTTTT
NA	TRBV7-6	NA	TRBJ2-7	CASSLPNTYEQYF	TGTGCCAGCAGCTTACCAAACACCTACGAGCAGTACTTC
TRBD2	TRBV11-2	NA	TRBJ2-2	CASSQGGLAGAQLFF	TGTGCCAGCAGCCAAGGGGGCCTAGCGGGGGCCCAGCTGTTTTTT
NA	TRBV4-2	NA	TRBJ2-5	CASSQDGTMMETQYF	TGTGCCAGCAGCCAAGACGGGACAATGATGGAGACCCAGTACTTC
TRBD1	TRBV5-1	NA	TRBJ2-5	CASGTRTGGQETQYF	TGCGCCAGCGGAACCCGGACAGGTGGGCAAGAGACCCAGTACTTC
TRBD2	TRBV5-1	NA	TRBJ2-2	CASSFSTSGSTNTGELFF	TGCGCCAGCAGCTTCTCTACTAGCGGGAGTACCAACACCGGGGAGCTGTTTTTT
TRBD1	TRBV28	NA	TRBJ2-7	CASSSPGQSYEQYF	TGTGCCAGCAGTTCGCCGGGACAGTCCTACGAGCAGTACTTC
TRBD1	TRBV5-1	NA	TRBJ2-3	CASSLFGTDGADTQYF	TGCGCCAGCAGCTTGTTCGGGACAGATGGAGCAGATACGCAGTATTTT
NA	TRBV23-1	NA	TRBJ1-2	CASSPRTGGARGYTF	TGCGCCAGCAGCCCCAGGACGGGGGGCGCTAGGGGCTACACCTTC
NA	TRBV11-3	few	TRBJ2-1	CASSFRGNEQFF	TGTGCCAGCAGCTTCCGCGGCAATGAGCAGTTCTTC
TRBD1	TRBV5-6	NA	TRBJ1-5	CASSTGGYSNQPQHF	TGTGCCAGCAGCACAGGGGGCTATAGCAATCAGCCCCAGCATTTT
TRBD1	TRBV11-3	once	TRBJ1-1	CASSSSTGQGPTEAFF	TGTGCCAGCAGCTCCTCTACCGGACAGGGACCCACTGAAGCTTTCTTT
NA	TRBV4-1	many	TRBJ1-5	CASRADSFSGPQHF	TGCGCCAGCAGAGCAGACAGTTTTTCGGGGCCCCAGCATTTT
TRBD1	TRBV19	once	TRBJ2-4	CASSTRDRAKNIQYF	TGTGCCAGTAGTACCAGGGACAGAGCCAAAAACATTCAGTACTTC
TRBD1	TRBV7-9	once	TRBJ1-6	CASSPGQGGSPLHF	TGTGCCAGCAGCCCTGGACAGGGTGGCTCACCCCTCCACTTT
NA	TRBV11-2	NA	TRBJ1-1	CASSLAPQGSEAFF	TGTGCCAGCAGCTTAGCCCCTCAGGGTTCTGAAGCTTTCTTT